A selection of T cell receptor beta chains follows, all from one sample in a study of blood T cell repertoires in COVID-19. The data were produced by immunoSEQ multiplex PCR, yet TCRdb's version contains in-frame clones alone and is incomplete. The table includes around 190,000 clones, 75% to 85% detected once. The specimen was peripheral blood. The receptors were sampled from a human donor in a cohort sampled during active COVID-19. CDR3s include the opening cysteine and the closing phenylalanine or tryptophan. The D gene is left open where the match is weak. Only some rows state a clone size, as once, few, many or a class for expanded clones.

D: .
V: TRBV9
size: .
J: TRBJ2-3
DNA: TGTGCCAGCAGCGTAGCCTCGAGTAGCACAGATACGCAGTATTTT
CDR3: CASSVASSSTDTQYF

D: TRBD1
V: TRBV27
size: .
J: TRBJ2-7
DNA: TGTGCCAGCAGCCCCCGGGACAGGGGGGACTACGAGCAGTACTTC
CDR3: CASSPRDRGDYEQYF

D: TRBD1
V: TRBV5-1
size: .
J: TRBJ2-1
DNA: TGCGCCAGCAGCTTGGCGACAGGGTGGAATGAGCAGTTCTTC
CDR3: CASSLATGWNEQFF

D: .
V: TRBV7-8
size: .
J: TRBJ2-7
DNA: TGTGCCAGCAGCTTAGATGTGGGAGGCACTTACTACGAGCAGTACTTC
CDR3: CASSLDVGGTYYEQYF

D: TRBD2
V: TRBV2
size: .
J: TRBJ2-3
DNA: TGTGCCAGCAGGGCAAGCGGGGCACTCACAGATACGCAGTATTTT
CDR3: CASRASGALTDTQYF

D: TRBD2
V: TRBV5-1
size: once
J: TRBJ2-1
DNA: TGCGCCAGCAGCGGAGGACTAGCGGGAGGGTCCTACAATGAGCAGTTCTTC
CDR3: CASSGGLAGGSYNEQFF

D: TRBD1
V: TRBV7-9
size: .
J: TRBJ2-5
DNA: TGTGCCAGCAGAGCAGGACAGGGGAGGCCCCAAGAGACCCAGTACTTC
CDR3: CASRAGQGRPQETQYF

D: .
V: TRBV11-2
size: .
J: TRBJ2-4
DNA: TGTGCCAGCAGCCCTCGACAGACCATTCAGTACTTC
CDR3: CASSPRQTIQYF

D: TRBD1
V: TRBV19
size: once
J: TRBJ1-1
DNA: TGTGCCAGTAGTATTCCGGGACAGCGGTCGGAAGCTTTCTTT
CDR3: CASSIPGQRSEAFF

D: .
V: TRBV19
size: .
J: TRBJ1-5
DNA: TGTGCCAGTAGTATAGGGACAGCAATTAATCAGCCCCAGCATTTT
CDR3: CASSIGTAINQPQHF

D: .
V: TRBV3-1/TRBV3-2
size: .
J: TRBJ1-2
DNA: TGTGCCAGCAGCCGCGTACCTCGGGGAGGGGGCTACACCTTC
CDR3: CASSRVPRGGGYTF

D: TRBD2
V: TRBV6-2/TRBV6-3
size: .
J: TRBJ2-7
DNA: TGTGCCAGCAGCAGCACCGGGACTAGCGTCCACGAGCAGTACTTC
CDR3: CASSSTGTSVHEQYF

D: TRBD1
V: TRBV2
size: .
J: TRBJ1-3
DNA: TGTGCCAGCACCCGGTTGTGGGACAGGGCTCTCCGGAACACCATATATTTT
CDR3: CASTRLWDRALRNTIYF

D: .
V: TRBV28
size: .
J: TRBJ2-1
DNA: TGTGCCAGCAACCCGCGGGCCGCAGGGCAGTTCTTC
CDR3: CASNPRAAGQFF

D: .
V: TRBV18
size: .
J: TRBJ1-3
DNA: TGTGCCAGCTCACCATCCGGGGGACCTGGAAACACCATATATTTT
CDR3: CASSPSGGPGNTIYF

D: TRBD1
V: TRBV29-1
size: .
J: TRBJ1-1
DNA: TGCAGCCCCGCGGGGGACAGGGGCAACACTGAAGCTTTCTTT
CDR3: CSPAGDRGNTEAFF

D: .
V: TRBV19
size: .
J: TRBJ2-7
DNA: TGTGCCAGTAGTATAGGACTCCCTCCCTACGAGCAGTACTTC
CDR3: CASSIGLPPYEQYF

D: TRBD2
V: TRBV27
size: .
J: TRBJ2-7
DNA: TGTGCCACTGGGACTGCCGTAGCGGGAGGATACGAGCAGTACTTC
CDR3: CATGTAVAGGYEQYF

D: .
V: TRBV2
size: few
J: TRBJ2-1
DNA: TGTGCCAGCAGCTACTACAATGAGCAGTTCTTC
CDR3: CASSYYNEQFF

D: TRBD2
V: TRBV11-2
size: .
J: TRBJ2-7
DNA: TGTGCCAGCAGCTTACCCCCTCGTAGCGGGCTGGTACGCGAGCAGTACTTC
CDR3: CASSLPPRSGLVREQYF

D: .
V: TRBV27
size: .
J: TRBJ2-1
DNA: TGTGCCAGCAGTTTTAACTTAAAAAACGAGCAGTTCTTC
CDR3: CASSFNLKNEQFF

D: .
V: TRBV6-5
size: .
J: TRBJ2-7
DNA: TGTGCCAGCAGTTACCGCAGGGGCAGCGAGCAGTACTTC
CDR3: CASSYRRGSEQYF